This T cell receptor (beta chain) emerged from a study of blood T cell repertoires in COVID-19. Germline V lookup: CDR1 MDHEN, CDR2 SYDVKM. Trimming pared 5 bases from V and 7 bases from J, leaving 9 bases between. The CDR3 has 13 residues. Authors' data handling: Nucleated cell number was recorded as an estimate derived from reference gene primer amplification. Data came from immunoSEQ multiplex PCR; TCRdb stores just in-frame clones and leaves some out. V, J and clone size were drawn from that table, and D and trimming were deduced from the DNA. The data show 65,000 to 90,000 clones, around 90% seen once.

This sequence was found in a man aged 25 to 40 with acute or convalescent COVID-19. Sequencing used peripheral blood. V usage is TRBV28 and J usage is TRBJ1-6; D possibly corresponds to TRBD1 (6 bases). Here the CDR3 reads CASSKDSNSPLHF. CDR3 coding DNA: TGTGCCAGCAGTAAGGACAGCAATTCACCCCTCCACTTT.